This record concerns one TCR beta chain sequence. V dropped 6 bases and J dropped 4 bases, with 12 bases sitting between them. The germline gives CDR1 LNHDA, CDR2 SQIVND (reference sequence). The CDR3 runs 13 residues. The source of the sample is a study of blood T cell repertoires in COVID-19. The assay was immunoSEQ multiplex PCR, and TCRdb's table has in-frame clones only and misses some. The sample consists of some 160,000 clones, under 90% of them appearing once. This receptor was identified in a woman aged 80 or over with acute or convalescent COVID-19. The sample consisted of peripheral blood. The V and J genes are TRBV19 and TRBJ1-2, with a tentative D call TRBD1 (6 bases). CDR3 amino acids: CASSRDRTYGYTF. CDR3 coding DNA: TGTGCCAGTAGCCGCGACAGGACCTATGGCTACACCTTC.